Listed below are T cell receptor beta chains from one sample, sequenced in a study of memory CD8 T cells in hepatitis C reinfection. Assay used: immunoSEQ multiplex PCR; TCRdb lists only in-frame clones, some missing. This sample yields around 6,000 clones, of which more than 80% are seen a single time; about 20% belongs to the top ten. Sequencing was carried out using naive CD8+ T cells sorted from blood. Receptors were obtained from a man between 50 and 59 years old with hepatitis C virus infection. CDR3s include the opening cysteine and the closing phenylalanine or tryptophan. Fields, in order: clone size, J gene, D gene, V gene, CDR3 protein, CDR3 DNA. D genes are given only for firm matches. A clone size is listed for some rows: how often the clone was seen (once, few, many), or a class if it is expanded.

.,TRBJ2-5,TRBD2,TRBV6-5,CAGGRASETQYF,TGTGCGGGCGGGAGGGCCTCAGAGACCCAGTACTTC
.,TRBJ2-1,.,TRBV9,CASSVGLGNEQFF,TGTGCCAGCAGCGTAGGACTCGGTAATGAGCAGTTCTTC
.,TRBJ2-7,TRBD2,TRBV10-3,CAISGGGLANFYEQYF,TGTGCCATCAGTGGGGGAGGGTTAGCAAACTTCTACGAGCAGTACTTC
.,TRBJ1-6,.,TRBV6-5,CASSYGIGDSPLHF,TGTGCCAGCAGTTACGGGATAGGGGATTCACCCCTCCACTTT
.,TRBJ1-4,TRBD1,TRBV4-3,CASSQEWGDSLAPTNEKLFF,TGCGCCAGCAGCCAAGAATGGGGGGACAGTCTGGCCCCAACTAATGAAAAACTGTTTTTT
.,TRBJ2-7,TRBD2,TRBV2,CASSEGTSYEQYF,TGTGCCAGCAGTGAGGGGACTAGCTACGAGCAGTACTTC
.,TRBJ2-3,.,TRBV4-2,CASSSGSADTQYF,TGTGCCAGCAGCTCCGGTAGCGCAGATACGCAGTATTTT
.,TRBJ2-7,.,TRBV10-2,CASSEAQGLVYEQYF,TGCGCCAGCAGTGAGGCCCAGGGGCTCGTGTACGAGCAGTACTTC
.,TRBJ2-1,TRBD2,TRBV11-2,CASSLTLRWREEDYNEQFF,TGTGCCAGCAGCTTAACCCTCCGGTGGCGGGAGGAGGACTACAATGAGCAGTTCTTC
.,TRBJ1-5,.,TRBV27,CASSLGVYSNQPQHF,TGTGCCAGCAGTTTAGGAGTTTATAGCAATCAGCCCCAGCATTTT
.,TRBJ2-7,TRBD1,TRBV19,CASSYRTGDYEQYF,TGTGCCAGTAGTTATCGGACAGGGGACTACGAGCAGTACTTC
.,TRBJ1-5,TRBD1,TRBV15,CATSSKGQWNQPQHF,TGTGCCACCAGCAGTAAGGGACAGTGGAATCAGCCCCAGCATTTT
.,TRBJ1-4,TRBD1,TRBV7-9,CASRDRDEKLFF,TGTGCCAGCCGGGACAGGGATGAAAAACTGTTTTTT
.,TRBJ1-5,.,TRBV15,CATSRDRGNQPQHF,TGTGCCACCAGCAGAGATCGCGGCAATCAGCCCCAGCATTTT
.,TRBJ2-7,.,TRBV28,CASSLFGSSSYEQYF,TGTGCCAGCAGTTTATTCGGGAGTAGCTCCTACGAGCAGTACTTC
.,TRBJ2-7,.,TRBV28,CTSSFSRESNEQYF,TGTACCAGCAGTTTTAGTCGTGAGTCCAACGAGCAGTACTTC
.,TRBJ2-3,.,TRBV11-2,CASSLALTGATDTQYF,TGTGCCAGCAGCTTAGCACTCACAGGAGCCACAGATACGCAGTATTTT
.,TRBJ2-1,TRBD2,TRBV18,CASSPQTSGVDEQFF,TGTGCCAGCTCACCTCAAACCAGCGGGGTGGATGAGCAGTTCTTC
.,TRBJ2-2,TRBD1,TRBV29-1,CSVVADGTANTGELFF,TGCAGCGTTGTGGCGGACGGGACAGCGAACACCGGGGAGCTGTTTTTT
.,TRBJ1-1,.,TRBV6-6,CASSSAPAGRNTEAFF,TGTGCCAGCAGCTCTGCCCCGGCGGGCCGAAACACTGAAGCTTTCTTT
.,TRBJ2-3,TRBD1,TRBV7-8,CASRTTGGIGTDTQYF,TGTGCCAGCAGGACCACAGGGGGCATAGGCACAGATACGCAGTATTTT
.,TRBJ2-1,TRBD2,TRBV6-6,CASGAGGSYNEQFF,TGTGCCAGCGGAGCGGGAGGTAGCTACAATGAGCAGTTCTTC
.,TRBJ2-3,.,TRBV27,CASRLITDTQYF,TGTGCCAGCAGACTAATCACAGATACGCAGTATTTT
.,TRBJ2-7,.,TRBV18,CASSLSRDEAGEQYF,TGTGCCAGCTCCCTGAGCCGGGATGAAGCGGGCGAGCAGTACTTC
.,TRBJ2-7,.,TRBV9,CASSVVPGPTYEQYF,TGTGCCAGCAGCGTAGTACCAGGGCCGACCTACGAGCAGTACTTC
.,TRBJ2-7,TRBD2,TRBV11-2,CASSLVGTSDHEQYF,TGTGCCAGCAGCTTAGTTGGGACTAGCGATCACGAGCAGTACTTC
.,TRBJ2-7,.,TRBV10-3,CAITDSYEQYF,TGTGCCATCACGGACTCCTACGAGCAGTACTTC
.,TRBJ2-5,TRBD2,TRBV28,CASSFSGRAGEETQYF,TGTGCCAGCAGTTTTAGCGGGAGGGCAGGTGAAGAGACCCAGTACTTC
.,TRBJ2-7,.,TRBV9,CASSPRGLDEQYF,TGTGCCAGCAGCCCTCGGGGGTTGGACGAGCAGTACTTC
.,TRBJ2-1,TRBD2,TRBV7-2,CASSLFSGTSGIVGNEQFF,TGTGCCAGCAGCTTATTCTCAGGGACTAGCGGGATTGTGGGCAATGAGCAGTTCTTC
.,TRBJ2-1,TRBD2,TRBV13,CASSGTSNEQFF,TGTGCCAGCAGCGGGACTAGCAATGAGCAGTTCTTC
.,TRBJ2-7,.,TRBV5-1,CASSLAGEQYF,TGCGCCAGCAGCTTGGCAGGCGAGCAGTACTTC
once,TRBJ2-7,.,TRBV19,CASSLSQAYEQYF,TGTGCCAGTAGTCTGTCCCAAGCATACGAGCAGTACTTC
.,TRBJ2-2,.,TRBV9,CASSVGTTNTGELFF,TGTGCCAGCAGCGTAGGGACTACTAACACCGGGGAGCTGTTTTTT
.,TRBJ2-1,TRBD2,TRBV28,CASSPRLQRGLAGNEQFF,TGTGCCAGCAGTCCGCGCTTACAAAGAGGACTAGCGGGCAATGAGCAGTTCTTC
.,TRBJ2-1,.,TRBV27,CASSETTVRNYNEQFF,TGTGCCAGCAGTGAGACTACCGTGAGAAACTACAATGAGCAGTTCTTC
.,TRBJ1-1,.,TRBV9,CASTLSGQMNTEAFF,TGTGCCAGCACCCTCTCAGGACAGATGAACACTGAAGCTTTCTTT
.,TRBJ2-5,TRBD1,TRBV7-6,CASSWDRLLQETQYF,TGTGCCAGCAGCTGGGACAGATTGCTACAAGAGACCCAGTACTTC
.,TRBJ1-1,TRBD1,TRBV11-2,CASSLSSREQGPPSEAFF,TGTGCCAGCAGCTTATCTTCGCGGGAACAGGGGCCTCCGAGTGAAGCTTTCTTT
.,TRBJ2-7,.,TRBV11-2,CASAEIGSYEQYF,TGTGCCAGCGCCGAGATAGGGAGCTACGAGCAGTACTTC
.,TRBJ2-1,TRBD2,TRBV7-9,CASSPPLAGDEQFF,TGTGCCAGCAGCCCCCCACTAGCGGGAGATGAGCAGTTCTTC
.,TRBJ2-2,.,TRBV6-1,CASSPPRDTEELFF,TGTGCCAGCAGTCCCCCCAGGGACACGGAGGAGCTGTTTTTT
.,TRBJ1-6,.,TRBV4-3,CASSQTGGSPLHF,TGCGCCAGCAGCCAGACAGGAGGTTCACCCCTCCACTTT